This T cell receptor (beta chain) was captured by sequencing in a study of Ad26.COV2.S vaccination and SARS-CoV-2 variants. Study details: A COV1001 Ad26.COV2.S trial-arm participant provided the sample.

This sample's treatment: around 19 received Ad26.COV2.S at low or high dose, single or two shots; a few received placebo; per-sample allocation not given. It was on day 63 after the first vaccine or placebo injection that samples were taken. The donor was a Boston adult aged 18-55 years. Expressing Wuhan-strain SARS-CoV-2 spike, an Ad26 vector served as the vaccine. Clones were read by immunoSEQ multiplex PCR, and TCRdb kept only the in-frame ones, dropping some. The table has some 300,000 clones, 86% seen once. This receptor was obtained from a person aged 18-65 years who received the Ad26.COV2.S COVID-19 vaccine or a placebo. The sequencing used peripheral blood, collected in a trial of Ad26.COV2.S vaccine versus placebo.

The CDR3, as DNA: TGTGCCAGCAGCCCCACAGGGGTCCCTGAAGCTTTCTTT. Its protein product is CASSPTGVPEAFF. The chain joins TRBV6-5 to TRBJ1-1; 7 bases line up with TRBD1. This CDR3 contains 13 residues. From germline, CDR1 is MNHEY and CDR2 SVGAGI. After removal of 6 bases from V and 6 bases from J, the junction contained 7 bases not matched to a gene.